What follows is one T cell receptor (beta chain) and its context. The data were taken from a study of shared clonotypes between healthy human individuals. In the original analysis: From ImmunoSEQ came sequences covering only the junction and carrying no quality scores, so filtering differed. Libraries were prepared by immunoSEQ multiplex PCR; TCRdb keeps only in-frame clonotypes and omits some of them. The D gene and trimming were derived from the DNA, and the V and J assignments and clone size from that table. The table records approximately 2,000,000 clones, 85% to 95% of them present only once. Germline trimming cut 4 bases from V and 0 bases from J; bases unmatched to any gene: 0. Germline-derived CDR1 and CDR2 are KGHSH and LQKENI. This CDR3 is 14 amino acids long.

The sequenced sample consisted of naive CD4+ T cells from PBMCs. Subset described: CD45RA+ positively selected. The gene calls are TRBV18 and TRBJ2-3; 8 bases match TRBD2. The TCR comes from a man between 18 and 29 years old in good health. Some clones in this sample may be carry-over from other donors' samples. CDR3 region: CASSRLASTDTQYF. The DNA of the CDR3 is TGTGCCAGCTCACGACTAGCGAGCACAGATACGCAGTATTTT. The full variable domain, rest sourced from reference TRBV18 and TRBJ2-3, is NAGVMQNPRHLVRRRGQEARLRCSPMKGHSHVYWYRQLPEEGLKFMVYLQKENIIDESGMPKERFSAEFPKEGPSILRIQQVVRGDSAAYFCASSRLASTDTQYFGPGTRLTVL.